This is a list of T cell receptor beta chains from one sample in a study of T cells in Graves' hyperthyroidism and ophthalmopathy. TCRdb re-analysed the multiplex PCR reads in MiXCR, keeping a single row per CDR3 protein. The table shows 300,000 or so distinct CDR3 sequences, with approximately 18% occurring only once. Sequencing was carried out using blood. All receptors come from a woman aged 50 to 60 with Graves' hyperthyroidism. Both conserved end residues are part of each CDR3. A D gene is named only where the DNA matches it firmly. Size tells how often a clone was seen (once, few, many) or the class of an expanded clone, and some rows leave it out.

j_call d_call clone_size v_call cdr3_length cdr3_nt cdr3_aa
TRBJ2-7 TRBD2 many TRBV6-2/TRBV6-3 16 TGTGCCAGCACCAACCCGGCGGCAGGGAGGGAGGACGAGCAGTACTTC CASTNPAAGREDEQYF
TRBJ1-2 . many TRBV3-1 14 TGTGCCAGCAGCCAAGATTGGACGAACTATGGCTACACCTTC CASSQDWTNYGYTF
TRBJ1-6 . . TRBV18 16 TGTGCCAGCTCACCAACAACGGGGGCGGGTAATTCACCCCTCCACTTT CASSPTTGAGNSPLHF
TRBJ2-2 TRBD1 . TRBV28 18 TGTACCAGCAGCCGTCGAATCTCCAGGGGGCTGGGGACCGGGGAGCTGTTTTTT CTSSRRISRGLGTGELFF
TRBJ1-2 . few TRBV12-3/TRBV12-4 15 TGTGCCAGCAGTTTAGGAGAGGGGTTTAACTATGGCTACACCTTC CASSLGEGFNYGYTF
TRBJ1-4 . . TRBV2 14 TGTGCCAGCAGTTGGGGGAATACTAATGAAAAACTGTTTTTT CASSWGNTNEKLFF
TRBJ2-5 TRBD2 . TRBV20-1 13 TGCAGTGCTACCGCGCGGGGGGAAGAGACCCAGTACTTC CSATARGEETQYF
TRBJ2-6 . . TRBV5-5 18 TGTGCCAGCAGCGATACGGGACAAATGTTCTCTGGGGCCAACGTCCTGACTTTC CASSDTGQMFSGANVLTF
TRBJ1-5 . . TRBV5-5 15 TGTGCCAGCAGCTGGATGGGGGGCGGTGATCAGCCCCAGCATTTT CASSWMGGGDQPQHF
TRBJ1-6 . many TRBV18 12 TGTGCCAGCTCACCAGGGCGATCACCCCTCCACTTT CASSPGRSPLHF
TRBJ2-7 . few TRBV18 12 TGTGCCAGCTCATCCCGGGGTGACGAGCAGTACTTC CASSSRGDEQYF
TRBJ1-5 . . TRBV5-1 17 TGCGCCAGCAGCTTGGAATCTTTCATGGTTAGCAATCAGCCCCAGCATTTT CASSLESFMVSNQPQHF
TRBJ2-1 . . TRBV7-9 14 TGTGCCAGCAGCTTAGGACTAGAGCCCCGAGGGCAGTTCTTC CASSLGLEPRGQFF
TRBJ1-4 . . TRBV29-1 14 TGCAGCGCGTCGGGACGGTCGGGGAGTGAAAAACTGTTTTTT CSASGRSGSEKLFF
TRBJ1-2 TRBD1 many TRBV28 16 TGTGCCAGCAGTTTATATAGGACAGGTGATAACTATGGCTACACCTTC CASSLYRTGDNYGYTF
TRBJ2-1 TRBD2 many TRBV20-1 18 TGCAGTGCTAGAGATCAACTAGCGGGGGTGGCCGATAGGGATGAGCAGTTCTTC CSARDQLAGVADRDEQFF
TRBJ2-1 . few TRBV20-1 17 TGCAGTGCTAGAGATCAAGGGGGGCTCGTATCCTACAATGAGCAGTTCTTC CSARDQGGLVSYNEQFF
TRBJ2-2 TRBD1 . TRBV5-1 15 TGCGCCAGCAGTAGGGACAGTACCAGGGCCGGGGAGCTGTTTTTT CASSRDSTRAGELFF
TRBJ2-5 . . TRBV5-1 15 TGCGCCAGCAGCCCGGACGGGGCCTGGAAGGAGACCCAGTACTTC CASSPDGAWKETQYF
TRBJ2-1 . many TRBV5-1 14 TGCGCCAGCAGCCCCCGGCCGGGGTACGATGAGCAGTTCTTC CASSPRPGYDEQFF
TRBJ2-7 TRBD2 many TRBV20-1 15 TGCAGTGCTAGAGATCTAGCGGGCAGCTCCTACGAGCAGTACTTC CSARDLAGSSYEQYF
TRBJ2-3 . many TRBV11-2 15 TGTGCCAGCAGCTTCGCGGTCGGGGCCACAGATACGCAGTATTTT CASSFAVGATDTQYF
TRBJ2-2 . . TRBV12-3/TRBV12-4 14 TGTGCCAGCAGTTCCCACACCTTGGCCGGGGAGCTGTTTTTT CASSSHTLAGELFF
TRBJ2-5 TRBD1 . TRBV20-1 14 TGCAGTGCTAAATTACCCAGGGGGCTAGAGACCCAGTACTTC CSAKLPRGLETQYF
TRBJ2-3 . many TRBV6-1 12 TGTGCCAGCAGTTGGGGCACAGATACGCAGTATTTT CASSWGTDTQYF
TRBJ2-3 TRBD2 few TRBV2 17 TGTGCCAGCAGGAAGACTAGCGGGGGCAGGGGCACAGATACGCAGTATTTT CASRKTSGGRGTDTQYF
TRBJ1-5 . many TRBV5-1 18 TGCGCCAGCAGAATATCCCGCGCGGGGGCGCTGGGAAATCAGCCCCAGCATTTT CASRISRAGALGNQPQHF
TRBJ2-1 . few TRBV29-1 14 TGCAGCGTTGAGGGCTTCCACTCCTACAATGAGCAGTTCTTC CSVEGFHSYNEQFF